The 3 T cell receptor beta chains given below trace back to one sample, sequenced in a study of T cell clonotyping in hematopoietic cell transplantation. TCRdb's table, derived via immunoSEQ multiplex PCR, lists solely in-frame clones and lacks some. Of about 18,000 clones in the sample, about 83% were seen once. Stated time point: recipient sample about 28 days before transplant, after cytoreduction. The sample was peripheral blood mononuclear cells, taken before stem cell transplant. These receptor sequences come from a man aged 50 or older with acute myeloid leukemia. Some clones in this sample may be carry-over from other donors' samples.

V and J are TRBV9 and TRBJ2-3, with 10 bases fitting TRBD2. CDR3 length equals 15 residues. From germline, CDR1 is SGDLS and CDR2 YYNGEE. The ends lost 4 bases at V and 4 bases at J; junction bases unmatched: 6. CDR3 in amino acids: CASSSSGGSADTQYF. Here the CDR3 DNA reads TGTGCCAGCAGCTCTAGCGGGGGTAGCGCAGATACGCAGTATTTT. Drawing the rest from reference TRBV9 and TRBJ2-3, the complete variable domain is DSGVTQTPKHLITATGQRVTLRCSPRSGDLSVYWYQQSLDQGLQFLIQYYNGEERAKGNILERFSAQQFPDLHSELNLSSLELGDSALYFCASSSSGGSADTQYFGPGTRLTVL.

The chain links TRBV19 to TRBJ1-1; D might be TRBD1 (5 bases). Germline CDR1 reads LNHDA; CDR2 reads SQIVND (reference sequence). Deletions cut 9 bases from V and 1 base from J, with 18 bases between. The CDR3 has 15 residues. The CDR3 is CASAYGGEWNTEAFF. In nucleotides, the CDR3 is TGTGCCAGCGCGTACGGGGGTGAGTGGAACACTGAAGCTTTCTTT.

The chain couples TRBV9 to TRBJ2-3; either TRBD1 or TRBD2 may fit D (5 bases each). Germline loops: CDR1 SGDLS, CDR2 YYNGEE. Trimming removed 0 bases at V and 0 bases at J, with 8 bases between. The CDR3 consists of 15 residues. CDR3 nucleotides: TGTGCCAGCAGCGTAGAAGGGGAGAGCACAGATACGCAGTATTTT. Protein: CASSVEGESTDTQYF.